Sequencing of this TCR beta chain was carried out in a study of CXCR3-negative and CXCR3-positive naive CD8 T cells. Study outcomes and limitations: For memory CD8+ cells diversity was much lower, but both naive subsets had comparably high diversity. Naive cells that were CXCR3-positive had more hydrophobic TRB CDR3s (compared with CXCR3-negative naive cells).

To note about this clonotype: Its antigen is currently unknown.

The CDR3 has 16 amino acids. Germline assignment: CDR1 SEHNR and CDR2 FQNEAQ (reference sequence). Through 5' RACE with UMI labels, the TRB cDNA libraries were prepared. TCRdb re-called the 5' RACE reads; one entry per CDR3 protein, DNA not given. The listing records about 56,000 distinct CDR3 sequences. Every subset of CD8+ T cells was sorted in triplicate at hundreds of thousands of cells each. Sequenced sample: naive CXCR3+ CD8+ T cells from blood. As for subset: CD45RO-CCR7+CD27+CD95- naive CD8+ T cells expressing CXCR3 (TNR3+). This TCR derives from a human donor in good health. Some clones in this sample may be carry-over from other donors' samples. This chain uses TRBV7-9 with TRBJ2-5; TCRdb designates TRBD2, a call that cannot be tested without DNA. The chain's CDR3 is CASFSVTGSSQETQYF.